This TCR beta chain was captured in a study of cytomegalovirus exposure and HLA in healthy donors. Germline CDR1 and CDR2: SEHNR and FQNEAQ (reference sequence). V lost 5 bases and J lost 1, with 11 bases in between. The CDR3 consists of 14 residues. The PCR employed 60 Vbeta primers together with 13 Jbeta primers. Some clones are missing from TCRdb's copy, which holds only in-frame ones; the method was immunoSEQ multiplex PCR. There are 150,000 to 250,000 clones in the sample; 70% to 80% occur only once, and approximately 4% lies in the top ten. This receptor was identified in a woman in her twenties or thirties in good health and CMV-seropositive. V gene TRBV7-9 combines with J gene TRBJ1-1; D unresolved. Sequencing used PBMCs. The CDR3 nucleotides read TGTGCCAGCAGCCCCACGGCGGGGAACACTGAAGCTTTCTTT. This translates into CASSPTAGNTEAFF.